One and the same sample provided the 10 T cell receptor beta chains below, sequenced in a study of blood T cell repertoires in COVID-19. Repertoires were generated with immunoSEQ multiplex PCR, while TCRdb's copy carries only in-frame clones and drops some. The sample lists 250,000 to 300,000 clones; 70% to 90% were seen once. The sample comprised PBMCs or T cells enriched from blood (not recorded which). The receptors come from an older woman in a cohort exposed to, infected with or recovered from COVID-19 (not recorded which).

The chain recombines TRBV7-2 with TRBJ1-2; TRBD1 might be the D (5 bases). V was trimmed by 1 base and J by 1 base, leaving 10 bases between them. The V gene's germline CDR1 is SGHTA and CDR2 FQGNSA. The length of the CDR3 is 15 residues. The CDR3 region has the DNA TGTGCCAGCAGCTTAGGGGGCCAGGGTAACTATGGCTACACCTTC. Translating gives CASSLGGQGNYGYTF.

The chain recombines TRBV14 with TRBJ1-2; TRBD1 matches 7 bases. Germline V lookup: CDR1 SGHDN, CDR2 FVKESK. Trimming took 0 bases from V and 8 from J; bases not matched to a gene: 9. This CDR3 has 15 amino acids. DNA for the CDR3: TGTGCCAGCAGCCAAGACAGGGGGTCCGGTGCGGGCTACACCTTC. This encodes CASSQDRGSGAGYTF.

This chain links TRBV6-5 with TRBJ1-2; D gene uncertain. The length of the CDR3 is 13 residues. The germline V gene has CDR1 MNHEY and CDR2 SVGAGI. Trimming shortened V by 0 bases and J by 8 bases, and 10 bases separated the two germline ends. The CDR3 here is CASSYSRVEGYTF. In DNA form, the CDR3 reads TGTGCCAGCAGTTACTCGCGTGTGGAGGGCTACACCTTC.

Only one count was recorded for this clone. CDR3: CASSYGAGDSNEQFF. DNA for the CDR3: TGTGCCAGCAGCTACGGGGCGGGAGATTCCAATGAGCAGTTCTTC. The V call is TRBV7-3, the J call TRBJ2-1; TRBD2 aligns across 7 bases. The CDR3 is 15 residues long. V was pared by 4 bases and J by 6 bases, with 9 bases of the junction left unmatched. Germline V gene sequence: CDR1 SGHTA, CDR2 FQGTGA.

The rearrangement links TRBV5-1 to TRBJ1-3; tentative D call: TRBD1 (6 bases). The CDR3 spans 14 residues. Germline assignment: CDR1 SGHRS and CDR2 YFSETQ. V was trimmed by 0 bases and J by 4 bases, leaving 8 bases between them. CDR3 sequence: CASSLDQGGNTIYF. The CDR3 nucleotides read TGCGCCAGCAGCTTGGACCAGGGGGGAAACACCATATATTTT.

Comment on this clone: Other DNA sequences in the sample encode the same CDR3. The gene calls are TRBV5-1 and TRBJ1-5; no reliable D call. V lost 0 bases to trimming and J lost 6 bases, with 10 bases between them. Per germline, CDR1 SGHRS and CDR2 YFSETQ. CDR3 size: 14 residues. CDR3 protein: CASSLGGVGQPQHF. The DNA for the CDR3 is TGCGCCAGCAGCTTGGGCGGCGTTGGTCAGCCCCAGCATTTT.

This clone came up once. The chain employs TRBV28 and TRBJ2-3, with 9 bases matching TRBD1. The CDR3 runs to 14 residues. CDR1 is MDHEN and CDR2 is SYDVKM in the germline V gene. V shed 9 bases and J 4 bases; nucleotides not matched to a gene: 8. The CDR3 region is CASGGTGLPDTQYF. CDR3 DNA sequence: TGTGCCAGTGGGGGGACAGGGTTGCCAGATACGCAGTATTTT.

This chain joins TRBV13 and TRBJ2-7; tentative D call: TRBD1 (5 bases). The CDR3 consists of 13 residues. The ends were cut back, 8 bases at V and 5 bases at J, with 16 bases in the middle. Germline CDR1 and CDR2: PRHDT and FYEKMQ (reference sequence). The DNA of the CDR3 is TGTGCCAGCCAAAGGGCAGGGTCCAACGAGCAGTACTTC. Translated: CASQRAGSNEQYF.

The chain uses TRBV4-1 and TRBJ2-3, with 8 positions matching TRBD2. This CDR3 is built from 17 residues. Losses at the gene ends were 2 bases for V and 2 bases for J; bases not matched to a gene: 9. Germline CDR1 is MGHRA and CDR2 is YSYEKL. CDR3 nucleotide sequence: TGCGCCAGCAGCCAAATTAATATGGGACTAGACACAGATACGCAGTATTTT. Translation: CASSQINMGLDTDTQYF.

This rearrangement joins TRBV18 to TRBJ1-1, with 7 positions matching TRBD1. V gave up 4 bases and J gave up 3 bases; unmatched junction bases: 8. The CDR3 covers 15 residues. Germline V gene sequence: CDR1 KGHSH, CDR2 LQKENI. CDR3 sequence (DNA): TGTGCCAGCTCACGGATGACAGGGTTTGACACTGAAGCTTTCTTT. Protein sequence: CASSRMTGFDTEAFF.